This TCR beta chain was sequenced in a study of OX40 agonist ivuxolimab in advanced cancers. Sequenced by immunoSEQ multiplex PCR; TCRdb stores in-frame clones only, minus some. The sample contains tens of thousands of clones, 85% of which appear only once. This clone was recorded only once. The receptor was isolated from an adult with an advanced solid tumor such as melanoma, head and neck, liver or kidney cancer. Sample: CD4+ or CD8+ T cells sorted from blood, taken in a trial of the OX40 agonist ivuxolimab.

The CDR3: CSAAPSGTGFYEQYF. DNA of the CDR3: TGCAGCGCCGCGCCCTCCGGGACAGGGTTCTACGAGCAGTACTTC. V gene TRBV29-1 combines with J gene TRBJ2-7; TRBD1 aligns across 9 bases. The junction had 13 bases not matched to a gene; V was cut back by 7 bases and J by 3 bases. Germline V gives CDR1 SQVTM, CDR2 ANQGSEA. The CDR3 extends over 15 amino acids.